A single sample is the source of the 23 T cell receptor beta chains below, sequenced in a study of response to subunit inactivated influenza vaccine. MiXCR, run by TCRdb on the RT-PCR reads, gives a single entry per CDR3 protein. The sample lists some 800,000 distinct CDR3 sequences; around 21% were seen once. Sequenced material: PBMCs from blood, taken roughly 5 days after vaccination. Source of these receptors: a man aged 50-60 years who received an inactivated influenza vaccine.

This clonotype was counted only a few times. The V gene is TRBV4-2, the J gene TRBJ2-2; TRBD2 might be the D (5 bases). This CDR3 has 16 residues. V lost 4 bases to trimming and J lost 1 base, with 13 bases between them. Germline V gene lookup returns CDR1 LGHNA and CDR2 YNFKEQ. The CDR3 loop is CASSRRTGQNTGELFF. CDR3 sequence (DNA): TGTGCCAGCAGCCGCAGGACTGGGCAGAACACCGGGGAGCTGTTTTTT.

This clonotype came up a few times. The chain has TRBV25-1 and TRBJ2-4, with 10 bases matching TRBD2. The CDR3 totals 18 residues. J lost 2 bases, V lost 3 bases, and 10 bases had no gene match. Germline CDR1 and CDR2: MGHDK and SYGVNS. The CDR3 sequence is CASSDFTSGAGSKNIQYF. The CDR3 DNA follows: TGTGCCAGCAGTGATTTTACTAGCGGGGCGGGCTCCAAAAACATTCAGTACTTC.

The chain couples TRBV4-2 to TRBJ2-7; possibly TRBD1 or TRBD2 for D (6 bases each). This CDR3 is 17 amino acids long. Trimming removed 0 bases from V and 0 bases from J, with 15 bases in between. The germline gives CDR1 LGHNA, CDR2 YNFKEQ. CDR3 sequence reads: CASSQDPFGGHSYEQYF. CDR3 nucleotide sequence: TGTGCCAGCAGCCAAGATCCCTTCGGGGGCCACTCCTACGAGCAGTACTTC.

This clonotype was observed a handful of times. The chain carries TRBV7-9 and TRBJ2-4; D is unresolved. Germline CDR1 is SEHNR and CDR2 is FQNEAQ (reference sequence). The CDR3 extends over 14 amino acids. Trimming shortened V by 0 bases and J by 8 bases, and 11 bases separated the two germline ends. The CDR3 region is CASSLAVDAHIQYF. CDR3 DNA: TGTGCCAGCAGCTTAGCGGTCGACGCACACATTCAGTACTTC.

The chain uses TRBV25-1 and TRBJ1-6; D may be TRBD1 (6 bases). The CDR3 is 17 residues long. Germline V lookup: CDR1 MGHDK, CDR2 SYGVNS. The ends were cut back, 1 base at V and 8 bases at J, with 18 bases in the middle. The CDR3: CASSEWSGAFADSPLHF. CDR3 nucleotides: TGTGCCAGCAGTGAATGGTCAGGGGCCTTTGCAGATTCACCCCTCCACTTT.

Ten or more counts support this clonotype. CDR3 nucleotide sequence: TGTGCCAGCAGCCCCCGAGGGGGGGGGATTATCTACGAGCAGTACTTC. Its protein product is CASSPRGGGIIYEQYF. The genes are TRBV9 and TRBJ2-7; the D gene is possibly TRBD2 (7 bases). Per germline, CDR1 SGDLS and CDR2 YYNGEE. The germline V and J ends were trimmed by 4 bases and 3 bases, with 20 bases remaining between them. CDR3 size: 16 residues. The complete variable domain, with remaining parts taken from reference TRBV9 and TRBJ2-7, reads DSGVTQTPKHLITATGQRVTLRCSPRSGDLSVYWYQQSLDQGLQFLIQYYNGEERAKGNILERFSAQQFPDLHSELNLSSLELGDSALYFCASSPRGGGIIYEQYFGPGTRLTVT.

Only a few counts were recorded for this clonotype. This chain uses TRBV15 with TRBJ1-6; D remains ambiguous. Deletions cut 0 bases from V and 8 bases from J, with 11 bases between. This CDR3 comprises 15 residues. The germline CDR1 and CDR2 sequences are LNHNV and YYDKDF (reference sequence). The CDR3 nucleotides read TGTGCCACCAGCAGAGATTCGGGGATTGATTCACCCCTCCACTTT. It yields the protein CATSRDSGIDSPLHF.

This chain uses TRBV20-1 with TRBJ2-2, with 9 bases matching TRBD2. CDR1 is DFQATT, CDR2 SNEGSKA, per germline (reference sequence). The trim removed 2 bases at V and 2 bases at J, leaving 3 bases unmatched. This CDR3 comprises 15 residues. Here the CDR3 reads CSARSLAGNTGELFF. The CDR3 DNA sequence: TGCAGTGCTAGAAGTCTAGCGGGAAACACCGGGGAGCTGTTTTTT.

J is TRBJ2-5 and V is TRBV18, with a weak D call TRBD2 (5 bases). The CDR3 runs 15 residues. Germline assignment: CDR1 KGHSH and CDR2 LQKENI. V was trimmed by 4 bases and J by 1 base, leaving 13 bases between them. The DNA of the CDR3 is TGTGCCAGCTCACGATCTTGGGCGGGCCAAGAGACCCAGTACTTC. This gives the protein CASSRSWAGQETQYF.

This chain uses TRBV7-2 with TRBJ2-1; 15 positions agree with TRBD2. Germline CDR1 reads SGHTA; CDR2 reads FQGNSA. The CDR3 has 17 residues. With 2 bases clipped from V and 5 bases from J, the junction kept 4 bases outside the gene matches. The CDR3 spells CASSLSGLAGGHNEQFF. The CDR3 coding sequence is TGTGCCAGCAGCTTATCGGGACTAGCGGGGGGACACAATGAGCAGTTCTTC.

The chain recombines TRBV7-2 with TRBJ2-1, with D possibly being TRBD1 or TRBD2 (5 bases each). Germline values: CDR1 SGHTA, CDR2 FQGNSA. Trimming cost V 1 base and J 5 bases, with 12 bases left between them. CDR3 length: 15 amino acids. Here the CDR3 reads CASSLGFGAHNEQFF. The CDR3 nucleotides are TGTGCCAGCAGCTTAGGATTCGGGGCCCACAATGAGCAGTTCTTC.

The chain couples TRBV20-1 to TRBJ2-5; 9 bases fit TRBD2. This CDR3 is built from 14 residues. Germline lookup yields CDR1 DFQATT and CDR2 SNEGSKA (reference sequence). The trim removed 3 bases at V and 6 bases at J, leaving 8 bases unmatched. The CDR3 DNA is TGCAGTGCTAGCCTTAGCGGGAGCAGAAAGACCCAGTACTTC. It translates to CSASLSGSRKTQYF.

V usage is TRBV5-5 and J usage is TRBJ2-7, with 7 bases matching TRBD1. The CDR3 contains 15 residues. V lost 4 bases and J lost 2; bases outside the gene matches: 9. Germline V lookup: CDR1 SGHKS, CDR2 YYEKEE (reference sequence). The CDR3 spells CASSLGTDFPYEQYF. For the CDR3, the DNA is TGTGCCAGCAGCCTGGGGACAGACTTCCCCTACGAGCAGTACTTC.

This chain links TRBV11-2 with TRBJ2-7; no reliable D call. Germline values: CDR1 SGHAT, CDR2 FQNNGV. The CDR3 extends over 15 amino acids. Trimming left V 1 base short and J 2 bases short, with 12 bases between. CDR3 region: CASSLGLVPAYEQYF. DNA of the CDR3: TGTGCCAGCAGCTTAGGGCTCGTCCCCGCCTACGAGCAGTACTTC. The full variable domain, its missing parts supplied by reference TRBV11-2 and TRBJ2-7, is EAGVAQSPRYKIIEKRQSVAFWCNPISGHATLYWYQQILGQGPKLLIQFQNNGVVDDSQLPKDRFSAERLKGVDSTLKIQPAKLEDSAVYLCASSLGLVPAYEQYFGPGTRLTVT.

The chain couples TRBV6-1 to TRBJ2-2, with D maybe TRBD1 (6 bases). CDR3 length: 14 amino acids. Deletions cut 7 bases from V and 8 bases from J, with 17 bases between. CDR1 is MNHNS, CDR2 SASEGT, per germline. CDR3 region: CASTLDSQRGELFF. CDR3 coding DNA: TGTGCCAGCACCCTGGACAGCCAACGGGGGGAGCTGTTTTTT.

The genes are TRBV6-1 and TRBJ2-7, with a tentative D call TRBD2 (6 bases). V lost 7 bases and J 0 bases, leaving 13 bases between the germline ends. Germline V gives CDR1 MNHNS, CDR2 SASEGT. There are 14 residues in the CDR3. CDR3 amino acids: CASKGTASSYEQYF. CDR3 sequence (DNA): TGTGCCAGCAAGGGGACTGCGAGCTCCTACGAGCAGTACTTC.

This chain links TRBV6-2 or TRBV6-3 with TRBJ2-7; no firm D call. Germline-derived CDR1 and CDR2 are MNHEY and SVGEGT. The length of the CDR3 is 12 residues. The V end lost 3 bases, the J end lost 3 bases, and 6 bases lay between the germline ends. The CDR3 loop is CASSYWFYEQYF. The DNA of the CDR3 is TGTGCCAGCAGTTATTGGTTCTACGAGCAGTACTTC.

This clonotype occurred a few times. At one end the junction does not follow the germline gene, possibly because of a read error. The rearrangement joins TRBV7-9 to TRBJ2-5; TRBD1 is a possible D gene (6 bases). The germline V gene has CDR1 SEHNR and CDR2 FQNEAQ (reference sequence). The CDR3 covers 16 residues. DNA for the CDR3: TGTGCCAGCAGCATAGCTACAGGGCTTTTGCGAGAGACCCAGTACTTC. Protein sequence: CASSIATGLLRETQYF. Together with reference TRBV7-9 and TRBJ2-5, the CDR3 gives the full variable domain: DTGVSQNPRHKITKRGQNVTFRCDPISEHNRLYWYRQTLGQGPEFLTYFQNEAQLEKSRLLSDRFSAERPKGSFSTLEIQRTEQGDSAMYLCASSIATGLLRETQYFGPGTRLLVL.

Regarding this clonotype: A read error is possible here, since a much larger clone lies one base away. The chain has TRBV4-2 and TRBJ2-4; TRBD2 agrees at 9 bases. J gave up 4 bases and V 0 bases, and 7 bases lay outside the gene matches. CDR1 and CDR2 from the germline V gene are LGHNA and YNFKEQ. The CDR3 contains 17 residues. DNA of the CDR3: TGTGCCAGCAGCCAAGATATAGGACTAGCGCCTAAAAACATTCAGTACTTC. Its protein is CASSQDIGLAPKNIQYF.

The chain recombines TRBV20-1 with TRBJ1-2; D call uncertain. The germline gives CDR1 DFQATT, CDR2 SNEGSKA (reference sequence). V lost 4 bases and J lost 6, with 9 bases in between. The CDR3 length is 11 residues. The DNA of the CDR3 is TGCAGTGCTAAATCTATAGATGGCTACACCTTC. Translation gives CSAKSIDGYTF.

The rearrangement links TRBV20-1 to TRBJ2-7, with D hard to call. The CDR3 is 10 amino acids. Germline lookup yields CDR1 DFQATT and CDR2 SNEGSKA (reference sequence). The CDR3 DNA follows: TGCAGGCCCTTGGGCTACGAGCAGTACTTC. This encodes CRPLGYEQYF.

This chain uses TRBV5-1 with TRBJ1-2, with D possibly being TRBD1 (5 bases). This CDR3 region has 14 residues. Trimming cost V 4 bases and J 0 bases, with 10 bases left between them. Germline values: CDR1 SGHRS, CDR2 YFSETQ. The CDR3 coding sequence is TGCGCCAGCAGCGGATCACAGGCTAACTATGGCTACACCTTC. Translated, it gives CASSGSQANYGYTF.

This clonotype was seen a handful of times. V gene TRBV5-1 combines with J gene TRBJ2-4, with unresolved D. V lost 4 bases and J lost 8, with 7 bases in between. The CDR3 consists of 11 residues. Per the germline V gene, CDR1 is SGHRS and CDR2 is YFSETQ. The CDR3 sequence is CASSRQDIQYF. The CDR3 DNA sequence: TGCGCCAGCAGCCGGCAGGACATTCAGTACTTC.